This section outlines one T cell receptor beta chain sequence together with its context. These data are taken from a study of blood T cell repertoires in COVID-19. Libraries were prepared by immunoSEQ multiplex PCR; TCRdb keeps only in-frame clonotypes and omits some of them. The sample consists of approximately 290,000 clones, 84% of them appearing once. This CDR3 contains 14 residues. In germline, CDR1 is SGHNT, CDR2 YYREEE (reference sequence). Trimming shortened V by 0 bases and J by 5 bases, and 11 bases separated the two germline ends. The sequencing sample was made of peripheral blood. This chain uses TRBV5-4 with TRBJ1-1; possibly TRBD1 for D (5 bases). The receptor comes from a person aged 65-85 years with COVID-19, enrolled during active disease. Here the CDR3 reads CASSLVGGVTEAFF. DNA for the CDR3: TGTGCCAGCAGCTTGGTCGGAGGGGTAACTGAAGCTTTCTTT.